What follows are 8 T cell receptor beta chains derived from one specimen sequenced in a study of T-cell reconstitution after alpha-beta-depleted transplantation in children. Unique molecular identifiers were built into the TCRbeta library. From the PCR reads, TCRdb called clonotypes with MiXCR, one entry per CDR3 protein. The table records about 500,000 distinct CDR3 sequences, around a third of them present only once. This specimen consisted of PBMCs from the stem cell graft donor, obtained from the stem cell graft. All receptors come from a human donor who donated a stem cell graft to a child with aplastic anemia.

In its sample, this clonotype was seen a few times. V usage is TRBV4-3 and J usage is TRBJ2-5; unclear D gene. The CDR3 runs 15 residues. Germline CDR1 is LGHNA and CDR2 is YSLEER. V was pared by 1 base and J by 2 bases, with 11 bases between. The CDR3 protein is CASSQVRALQETQYF. The CDR3 nucleotides read TGCGCCAGCAGCCAAGTCCGGGCTCTACAAGAGACCCAGTACTTC.

The chain joins TRBV15 to TRBJ2-1; D gene uncertain. Trimming pared 5 bases from V and 1 base from J, leaving 6 bases between. This CDR3 comprises 13 residues. From germline, CDR1 is LNHNV and CDR2 YYDKDF (reference sequence). This chain's CDR3 is CATSVKSYNEQFF. The CDR3 DNA follows: TGTGCCACCAGCGTTAAATCCTACAATGAGCAGTTCTTC.

This clonotype appeared a few times. The germline gene is not matched at one end of the junction; a read error may be the cause. The chain recombines TRBV12-3 or TRBV12-4 with TRBJ2-1, with D possibly being TRBD1 (5 bases). The CDR3 length is 12 residues. CDR3 in amino acids: CASRLGANEQFF. CDR3 in DNA: TGTGCCAGCAGATTAGGGGCCAATGAGCAGTTCTTC.

The chain combines TRBV7-2 with TRBJ1-2; D might be TRBD1 (5 bases). V gave up 1 base and J gave up 5 bases, with 14 bases separating them. The CDR3 runs 15 residues. The germline V gene encodes CDR1 SGHTA and CDR2 FQGNSA. CDR3 sequence (DNA): TGTGCCAGCAGCTTAGTCGGGGGGGAGGGTTATGGCTACACCTTC. Amino acids: CASSLVGGEGYGYTF.

This sequence joins TRBV7-9 and TRBJ2-5; D gene unclear. Germline V gives CDR1 SEHNR, CDR2 FQNEAQ (reference sequence). V was trimmed by 1 base and J by 3 bases, leaving 9 bases between them. The CDR3 totals 14 residues. CDR3 amino acids: CASSLGTAEETQYF. The CDR3 DNA is TGTGCCAGCAGCTTAGGCACAGCCGAAGAGACCCAGTACTTC.

The chain is built from TRBV12-3 or TRBV12-4 and TRBJ1-1, with D perhaps matching TRBD1 (5 bases). CDR3 length equals 13 residues. The V end was cut by 6 bases, the J end by 10 bases, with 18 bases between. CDR3 coding DNA: TGTGCCAGCAGCCAACCGTCCGGGGGTTCAGCTTTCTTT. Protein: CASSQPSGGSAFF.

V and J are TRBV11-2 and TRBJ1-6; weak D call: TRBD1 (6 bases). The CDR3 loop spans 15 amino acids. Germline V lookup: CDR1 SGHAT, CDR2 FQNNGV. Trimming removed 5 bases from V and 7 bases from J, with 15 bases in between. CDR3 residues: CASSPGNRANSPLHF. CDR3 nucleotides: TGTGCCAGCAGCCCGGGGAACAGGGCCAATTCACCCCTCCACTTT.

The V gene is TRBV27, the J gene TRBJ2-1; a weak D match, TRBD1 (5 bases). V was cut by 6 bases and J by 2 bases, with 11 bases left in between. This CDR3 has 14 amino acids. CDR1 is MNHEY, CDR2 SMNVEV, per germline (reference sequence). CDR3 protein: CASSQGGAYNEQFF. The DNA of the CDR3 is TGTGCCAGCAGCCAGGGTGGAGCCTACAATGAGCAGTTCTTC.